The TCR beta chain described here comes from a study of neurological immune-mediated disorders. This clonotype was picked up many times. What it recognizes is unknown. Germline loops: CDR1 SQVTM, CDR2 ANQGSEA. The CDR3 extends over 14 amino acids. Trimming removed 6 bases from V and 5 bases from J; junction bases left unmatched: 10. Study observations and caveats: Levels of TCR clonal expansion peaked in HTLV-1-associated myelopathy and reached their lowest in multiple sclerosis, under those of healthy controls.

One entry per CDR3 protein results from TCRdb running MiXCR on the 5' RACE reads. The sample lists roughly 44,000 distinct CDR3 sequences; around 6% were seen once. Use was made of approximately 980,000 CD4+ or CD8+ T cells in sorted libraries. The clonotype comes from a woman aged 40 to 50 in good health. This rearrangement joins TRBV29-1 to TRBJ2-1, with 7 bases aligning to TRBD2. The source material was CD4+ T cells from blood. CDR3 sequence (DNA): TGCAGCGTCGCACGGAGCGGGATAAACAATGAGCAGTTCTTC. Translation: CSVARSGINNEQFF.